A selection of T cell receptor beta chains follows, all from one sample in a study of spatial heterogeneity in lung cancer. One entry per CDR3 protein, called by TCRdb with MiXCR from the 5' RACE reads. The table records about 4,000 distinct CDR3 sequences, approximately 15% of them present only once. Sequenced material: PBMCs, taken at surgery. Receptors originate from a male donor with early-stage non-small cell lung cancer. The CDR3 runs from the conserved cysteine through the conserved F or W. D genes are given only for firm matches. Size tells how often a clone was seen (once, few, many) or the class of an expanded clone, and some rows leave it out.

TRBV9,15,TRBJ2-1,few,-,CASSAGRGPYNEQFF,TGTGCCAGCAGTGCGGGACGCGGACCCTACAATGAGCAGTTCTTC
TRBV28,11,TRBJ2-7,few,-,CATAQGSEQYF,TGTGCCACCGCACAGGGTTCCGAGCAGTACTTC
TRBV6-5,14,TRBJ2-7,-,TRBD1,CASSLGGPESEQYF,TGTGCCAGCAGCCTAGGGGGCCCGGAGAGCGAGCAGTACTTC
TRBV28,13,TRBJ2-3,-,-,CASSPRRSDTQYF,TGTGCCAGCAGTCCAAGAAGAAGCGATACGCAGTATTTT
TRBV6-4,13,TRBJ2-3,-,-,CASSRTATDTQYF,TGTGCCAGCAGCAGGACAGCCACAGATACGCAGTATTTT
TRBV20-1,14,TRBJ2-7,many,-,CSASRSGLPHEQYF,TGCAGTGCTAGTCGGTCAGGGCTGCCGCACGAGCAGTACTTC
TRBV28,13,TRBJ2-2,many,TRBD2,CASTLSGGGELFF,TGTGCCAGCACTCTTAGCGGGGGCGGGGAGCTGTTTTTT
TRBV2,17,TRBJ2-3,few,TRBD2,CASSALASGGATDTQYF,TGTGCCAGCAGTGCTCTGGCTAGCGGGGGGGCCACAGATACGCAGTATTTT
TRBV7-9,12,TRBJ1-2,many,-,CASSLVRDGYTF,TGTGCCAGCAGCTTAGTCAGGGACGGCTACACCTTC
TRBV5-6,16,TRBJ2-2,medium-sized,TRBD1,CASSAGTGINTGELFF,TGTGCCAGCAGCGCCGGGACAGGGATTAACACCGGGGAGCTGTTTTTT